This T cell receptor beta chain was sequenced in a study of shared clonotypes between healthy human individuals (dated by TCRdb to 2020 to 2021). The study in broad terms: A couple of women and three men aged 18 to 49 years were included in the cohort. Per donor, three plates each were used for CD4 naive and CD4 memory, two for CD8 naive, and one for CD8 memory. To estimate repertoire size and how much clonotype sharing occurs between individuals, the study deeply sequenced the blood TCR repertoires of about five healthy adults. To increase sequencing depth and limit assay-specific biases, different laboratories used diverse techniques to prepare libraries and sequence TCR repertoires. Between about 0.8 and 9 billion PBMCs per donor were obtained by leukapheresis. On the study overall, not on this receptor specifically: Because the study included only a small number of donors, the genetic and exposure-history diversity represented was limited. Compared with non-shared clonotypes, the clonotypes found in all four sorted-subset donors had higher generation probabilities. Across four donors, approximately 4.6% of naive CD4, more than 3% of naive CD8, about 2.3% of memory CD4, and approximately 0.4% of memory CD8 clonotypes were shared. Pairwise subsampling led to the expectation that sequencing depth would affect the degree of clonotype sharing among donors. Even with the large sequencing depth, rarefaction of the sorted-subset datasets indicated that sequencing was incomplete. Naive subsets generally had larger estimated clonotype richness than memory subsets. Only blood was sampled, and tissue TCR repertoires likely differ from those in blood.

As regards this clone: Its antigen remains unidentified. The record has no base qualities; no much larger clone is one base away.

The CDR3 measures 14 amino acids from cysteine to phenylalanine. The only DNA kept is the CDR3, 42 bases in frame from the first base. V and J are trimmed by 0 bases and 7 bases, and the gene matches miss 6 bases of the junction. From a lookup of the germline V gene, CDR1 and CDR2 are SGHRS and YFSETQ. Healthy HIV-negative adults with no recently reported acute infections or vaccinations were included as donors. All donors were Caucasian adults living in Nashville, Tennessee, USA. CD4+ T cells were enriched by magnetic negative selection; naive cells were then positively selected on CD45RA, and the negative fraction formed the memory subset. After blood collection by leukapheresis, PBMCs were isolated using Ficoll-Histopaque density gradient centrifugation and then cryopreserved in the vapor phase of liquid nitrogen. Analytical flow cytometry was used to check the purity and quantity of every magnetically sorted T cell population. From each sorted fraction, genomic DNA was isolated and quantified by UV absorbance on a Nanodrop 2000c.

TCR CDR3 regions were amplified from genomic DNA by multiplex PCR using the deep immunoSEQ assay. For each cell subset, the extracted genomic DNA was distributed evenly across all wells of several immunoSEQ 96-well plates, and each plate served as one replicate. For sorted subsets, 200 ng of genomic DNA, equivalent to some 30,000 T cell genomes, went into each replicate PCR. Purified libraries were measured with a Qubit 3.0 fluorometer, size-checked on a Bioanalyzer 2100, and measured again with the KAPA Library Quantification kit. Each immunoSEQ 96-well plate was sequenced on its own single-read 150-cycle Illumina NextSeq 550 flow cell. The source study handled its data this way. Because the immunoSEQ output held only junctional sequences and lacked quality scores, the filtering could not match the filtering applied to full-length reads. To assign V/J genes and CDR3, sequences were annotated using PyIR, a Python wrapper for IgBLAST v1.9, with IMGT germline references. Reads were removed for weak V/J assignments (E-value above 1e-6), missing CDR3, stop codons, out-of-frame junctions, or ambiguous translated residues. V3J clonotypes were defined as sequences sharing the same inferred V gene, J gene, and CDR3 amino acid sequence. The percentage overlap between two repertoires was calculated by dividing the number of shared unique clonotypes by the size of the smaller repertoire. Richness of each repertoire was evaluated using RTK rarefaction, the Chao1 estimator, and Recon v2.1 estimates of unobserved clonotypes. Generation probabilities were computed with OLGA for all TCRbeta clonotypes obtained by the gDNA method from four donors. TCRdb provides this immuneACCESS table in a form limited to in-frame rearrangements. Some clones are lacking; in checked studies, under half of them reflect an unresolved V gene, and why the rest are absent is not known. V and J calls and clone size are as listed in that table; D and trimming were resolved from the DNA. The sample includes over a million clones, with approximately 80% observed a single time. Of the sample, roughly 0.55% falls within the top ten clones.

Material: memory CD4+ T cells from PBMCs. The sample's cell subset or site label, decoded: CD45RA-negative fraction. The receptor chain draws on TRBV5-1 and TRBJ1-2, and 7 junction bases match TRBD1. The TCR sequence derives from a young man in good health. Some clones in this sample may be carry-over from other donors' samples. The CDR3 protein sequence reads: CASSLVVGGGGYTF. The DNA reads TGCGCCAGCAGCTTGGTAGTAGGGGGCGGTGGCTACACCTTC.